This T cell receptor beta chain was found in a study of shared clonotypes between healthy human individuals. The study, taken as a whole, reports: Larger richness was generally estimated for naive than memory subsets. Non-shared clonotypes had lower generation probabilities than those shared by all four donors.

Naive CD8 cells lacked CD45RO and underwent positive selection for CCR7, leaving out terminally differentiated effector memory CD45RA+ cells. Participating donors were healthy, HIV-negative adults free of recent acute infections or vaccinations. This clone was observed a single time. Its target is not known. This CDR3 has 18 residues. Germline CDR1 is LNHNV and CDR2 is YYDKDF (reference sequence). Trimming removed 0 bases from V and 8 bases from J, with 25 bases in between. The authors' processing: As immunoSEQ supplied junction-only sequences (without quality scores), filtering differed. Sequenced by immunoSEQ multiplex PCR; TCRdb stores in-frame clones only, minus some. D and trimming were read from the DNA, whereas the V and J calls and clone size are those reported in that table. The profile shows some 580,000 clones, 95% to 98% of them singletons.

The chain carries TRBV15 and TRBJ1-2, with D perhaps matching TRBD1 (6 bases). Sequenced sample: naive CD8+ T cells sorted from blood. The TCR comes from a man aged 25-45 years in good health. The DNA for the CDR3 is TGTGCCACCAGCAGAGATGTCAACTACAGGGACCTGCTTAGGGGCTACACCTTC. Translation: CATSRDVNYRDLLRGYTF. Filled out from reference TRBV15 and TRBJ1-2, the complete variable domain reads DAMVIQNPRYQVTQFGKPVTLSCSQTLNHNVMYWYQQKSSQAPKLLFHYYDKDFNNEADTPDNFQSRRPNTSFCFLDIRSPGLGDTAMYLCATSRDVNYRDLLRGYTFGSGTRLTVV.